This TCR beta chain was captured in a study of OX40 agonist ivuxolimab in advanced cancers. Study-level background: An agonistic human IgG2 monoclonal antibody against OX40 (CD134) was given.

Germline loops: CDR1 LNHDA, CDR2 SQIVND (reference sequence). The CDR3 has 13 residues. V lost 0 bases and J 3 bases, leaving 4 bases between the germline ends. Only in-frame clones appear in the TCRdb table, and some are missing; sequencing was by immunoSEQ multiplex PCR. The table records tens of thousands of clones, 90% to 95% of them present only once. Sampling of blood occurred at baseline, cycle 4 day 1, and cycle 7 day 1. The V and J genes are TRBV19 and TRBJ2-3; D ambiguous. Here the sequenced sample was CD4+ or CD8+ T cells sorted from blood, taken in a trial of the OX40 agonist ivuxolimab. This clonotype originated in an adult with an advanced solid tumor such as melanoma, head and neck, liver or kidney cancer. CDR3 region: CASSIEGTDTQYF. CDR3 nucleotide sequence: TGTGCCAGTAGTATAGAGGGTACAGATACGCAGTATTTT.